The clone carrying this T cell receptor beta chain has a handful of counts. This sample was included in a study of tumor T cells in aggressive B-cell lymphoma. TCRdb's copy holds only in-frame clones and misses some; the assay was immunoSEQ multiplex PCR. Of several thousand clones in the sample, 70% to 90% are singletons; the top ten hold about 3%. The CDR3 length is 14 residues. The V gene's germline CDR1 is SGHDT and CDR2 YYEEEE. The V end lost 0 bases, the J end lost 1 base, and 5 bases lay between the germline ends. The sample was tumor tissue. The J gene is TRBJ1-5, the V gene TRBV5-6; no reliable D call. This TCR derives from an adult with diffuse large B cell lymphoma. For the CDR3, the DNA is TGTGCCAGCAGCTTGGCGGTAAGCAATCAGCCCCAGCATTTT. It yields the protein CASSLAVSNQPQHF.